This T cell receptor beta chain was recorded in a study of blood T cells in healthy people across ages. Regarding the study as a whole: Long-lived donors exceeded aged donors in naive CD4+ cells and diversity. Roughly linearly, TCR beta diversity per million T cells fell as age increased.

Next came a second PCR, run for about 7 to 12 cycles, which used a sample-barcoded 5' primer along with a J-beta primer mix. TCRdb called the 5' RACE reads again in MiXCR, with one record for every CDR3 protein. This sample has around 320,000 distinct CDR3 sequences; around 29% occur once, and the top ten carry about 30%. Per-sample yields of isolated PBMCs were at least 7 million. Samples each had at least 5.5 micrograms of total RNA extracted. Germline V gene lookup returns CDR1 LGHDT and CDR2 YNNKEL (reference sequence). Trimming cost V 5 bases and J 5 bases, with 16 bases left between them. This CDR3 comprises 14 residues. This clonotype was detected a few times. Its antigen is currently unknown.

The receptor's source is a woman in her seventies in good health. This chain uses TRBV3-1 with TRBJ2-7; D may be TRBD2 (5 bases). The sample consisted of blood. CDR3 bases: TGTGCCAGCAGCGTGGGGAGAGGTAGTGACGAGCAGTACTTC. Its protein product is CASSVGRGSDEQYF.